Following are 30 T cell receptor beta chains from one sample sequenced in a study of T cell responses to AZD1222 COVID-19 vaccine. Assay used: immunoSEQ multiplex PCR; TCRdb lists only in-frame clones, some missing. The data contain 50,000 to 60,000 clones, about 90% of them singletons. This specimen was peripheral blood, taken on day 0 of AZD1222 vaccination. Every receptor here comes from an adult in good health.

DNA for the CDR3: TGTGCCAGCAGTGAATTGGGACTGGGCTCCAATGAGCAGTTCTTC. Protein sequence: CASSELGLGSNEQFF. The chain joins TRBV6-1 to TRBJ2-1, with D perhaps TRBD2 (6 bases). Germline lookup yields CDR1 MNHNS and CDR2 SASEGT. This CDR3 is built from 15 residues. Deletions cut 2 bases from V and 6 bases from J, with 14 bases between.

The V gene is TRBV5-1, the J gene TRBJ2-2; 14 nucleotides match TRBD2. Germline loops: CDR1 SGHRS, CDR2 YFSETQ. This CDR3 has 15 residues. Trimming took 7 bases from V and 5 from J; bases not matched to a gene: 4. The CDR3 coding sequence is TGCGCCAGCGCGGGACTAGCGGGAGATACCGGGGAGCTGTTTTTT. Translating gives CASAGLAGDTGELFF.

The sample holds one count of this clone. The chain carries TRBV7-2 and TRBJ2-5, with 9 nucleotides matching TRBD1. J gave up 2 bases and V 4 bases, and 5 bases lay outside the gene matches. Germline CDR1 reads SGHTA; CDR2 reads FQGNSA. This CDR3 has 15 amino acids. CDR3 nucleotides: TGTGCCAGCAGCTACGGACAGGGGAGTCAAGAGACCCAGTACTTC. Translating it yields CASSYGQGSQETQYF.

The chain employs TRBV7-9 and TRBJ1-6; D is uncertain. With 1 base removed from V and 9 bases from J, the gap between germline ends came to 10 bases. The CDR3 totals 14 residues. Looked up from germline, CDR1 is SEHNR and CDR2 is FQNEAQ (reference sequence). The CDR3 bases are TGTGCCAGCAGCTTAGATATGCGGGGTTCACCCCTCCACTTT. Protein product: CASSLDMRGSPLHF.

J is TRBJ2-2 and V is TRBV19; 16 bases map to TRBD2. V was pared by 8 bases and J by 0 bases, with 9 bases of the junction left unmatched. CDR1 LNHDA and CDR2 SQIVND come from the germline V gene (reference sequence). There are 19 residues in the CDR3. DNA of the CDR3: TGTGCCAGTTCCCCGGGACTAGCGGGAGGGTACCCGAACACCGGGGAGCTGTTTTTT. Translated, it gives CASSPGLAGGYPNTGELFF.

The rearrangement joins TRBV27 to TRBJ1-6; TRBD1 might be the D (6 bases). Germline lookup yields CDR1 MNHEY and CDR2 SMNVEV (reference sequence). V lost 8 bases to trimming and J lost 10 bases, with 15 bases between them. The CDR3 length is 13 residues. The CDR3 DNA sequence: TGTGCCAGCGGAACAGGGAGGAGGTCACCCCTCCACTTT. This codes for CASGTGRRSPLHF.

The gene calls are TRBV5-4 and TRBJ2-7; 9 bases fit TRBD2. V was clipped by 4 bases and J by 7 bases; unmatched bases: 12. The CDR3 loop spans 15 amino acids. Germline V lookup: CDR1 SGHNT, CDR2 YYREEE (reference sequence). The CDR3 region is CASSPGGGRAVEQYF. In DNA form, the CDR3 reads TGTGCCAGCAGCCCTGGTGGCGGGAGGGCGGTTGAGCAGTACTTC.

The V gene is TRBV5-5, the J gene TRBJ1-4, with a possible D match to TRBD1 (5 bases). CDR1 SGHKS and CDR2 YYEKEE come from the germline V gene (reference sequence). V was pared by 0 bases and J by 7 bases, with 19 bases between. There are 17 residues in the CDR3. CDR3: CASSLEVGRGTGEKLFF. The CDR3 bases are TGTGCCAGCAGCTTGGAGGTCGGGAGGGGCACTGGTGAAAAACTGTTTTTT.

This sequence joins TRBV25-1 and TRBJ1-6; D possibly corresponds to TRBD1 (5 bases). The germline CDR1 and CDR2 sequences are MGHDK and SYGVNS. The CDR3 is made up of 12 amino acids. Trimming stripped 3 bases from V and 9 bases from J, with 6 bases between. The CDR3 DNA follows: TGTGCCAGCAGTGAGGGGGGTTCACCCCTCCACTTT. This encodes CASSEGGSPLHF.

This clone was counted between two and nine times. This chain uses TRBV4-1 with TRBJ2-1, with 7 bases aligning to TRBD2. Germline trimming cut 0 bases from V and 0 bases from J; bases unmatched to any gene: 8. CDR1 is MGHRA, CDR2 YSYEKL, per germline. This CDR3 has 18 residues. In nucleotides, the CDR3 is TGCGCCAGCAGCCAAGATGGCATCGGCGGGAGCTCCTACAATGAGCAGTTCTTC. Amino acids: CASSQDGIGGSSYNEQFF.

This chain uses TRBV24-1 with TRBJ2-1; the match to TRBD1 covers 8 bases. Germline CDR1 reads KGHDR; CDR2 reads SFDVKD. The J segment lost 0 bases and the V segment lost 5 bases, leaving 14 bases of the junction unmatched. This CDR3 region has 19 residues. As DNA, the CDR3 is TGTGCCACCAGTGCCCAGGGGGCCAGCGAGAGAAGCTCCTACAATGAGCAGTTCTTC. Encoded protein: CATSAQGASERSSYNEQFF.

Note on this clone: One junction end disagrees with the germline gene, perhaps due to a read error. The chain combines TRBV7-7 with TRBJ2-3, with 13 bases matching TRBD2. The germline V gene encodes CDR1 SSHAT and CDR2 FNYEAQ (reference sequence). The CDR3 covers 18 residues. The CDR3 spells CASSSRPTSGRSTDTQYF. CDR3 DNA: TGTGCTAGCAGCTCGCGCCCGACTAGCGGGAGGAGCACAGATACGCAGTATTTT.

This chain joins TRBV19 and TRBJ2-5; no clear D. The CDR3 is 11 residues long. The V end was cut by 5 bases, the J end by 4 bases, with 5 bases between. The germline CDR1 and CDR2 sequences are LNHDA and SQIVND (reference sequence). In DNA form, the CDR3 reads TGTGCCAGTAGTCCGGGAGAGACCCAGTACTTC. Translated, it gives CASSPGETQYF.

The genes are TRBV5-4 and TRBJ1-2, with TRBD1 as a possible D gene (5 bases). The V gene's germline CDR1 is SGHNT and CDR2 YYREEE (reference sequence). Trimming stripped 0 bases from V and 5 bases from J, with 11 bases between. This CDR3 is 14 amino acids long. In DNA, the CDR3 is TGTGCCAGCAGCTTGGTCGGGACCCCGTATGGCTACACCTTC. It yields the protein CASSLVGTPYGYTF.

This rearrangement joins TRBV7-2 to TRBJ1-4; D remains unclear. The CDR3 runs 14 residues. Germline V gene sequence: CDR1 SGHTA, CDR2 FQGNSA. V lost 5 bases, J lost 0 bases, and 7 bases lay in between. As DNA, the CDR3 is TGTGCCAGCAGCCGCGGTGCAACTAATGAAAAACTGTTTTTT. Translation gives CASSRGATNEKLFF.

This chain connects TRBV29-1 to TRBJ1-1, with D perhaps matching TRBD1 (5 bases). With 4 bases removed from V and 7 bases from J, the gap between germline ends came to 10 bases. CDR1 and CDR2 from the germline V gene are SQVTM and ANQGSEA. This CDR3 has 11 amino acids. In DNA form, the CDR3 reads TGCAGCGTTGTACGCAGGGATGAAGCTTTCTTT. Translating it yields CSVVRRDEAFF.

The V and J genes are TRBV6-1 and TRBJ1-6; D ambiguous. Germline CDR1 reads MNHNS; CDR2 reads SASEGT. This CDR3 spans 17 amino acids. Trimming took off 3 bases at V and 0 bases at J, with 12 bases between the two ends. The CDR3 loop reads CASSERTASSYNSPLHF. The DNA of the CDR3 is TGTGCCAGCAGTGAGCGGACCGCGAGCTCCTATAATTCACCCCTCCACTTT.

In its sample, this clone was seen a few times. The rearrangement links TRBV5-1 to TRBJ2-2, with 7 bases matching TRBD1. The CDR3 covers 13 residues. CDR1 and CDR2 (germline): SGHRS, YFSETQ. The ends lost 4 bases at V and 6 bases at J; junction bases unmatched: 3. CDR3 loop: CASSTGQPGELFF. Here the CDR3 DNA reads TGCGCCAGCAGCACGGGACAGCCCGGGGAGCTGTTTTTT.

The rearrangement uses TRBV18 and TRBJ1-1; D may be TRBD1 (5 bases). Germline lookup yields CDR1 KGHSH and CDR2 LQKENI. CDR3 length: 16 amino acids. With 2 bases removed from V and 1 base from J, the gap between germline ends came to 14 bases. The CDR3 coding sequence is TGTGCCAGCTCACCAGATGCCGGACATACGAACACTGAAGCTTTCTTT. This encodes CASSPDAGHTNTEAFF.

The chain uses TRBV29-1 and TRBJ2-7; the D gene is possibly TRBD2 (6 bases). V lost 4 bases to trimming and J lost 3 bases, with 10 bases between them. This CDR3 contains 12 residues. The germline V gene has CDR1 SQVTM and CDR2 ANQGSEA. The CDR3 bases are TGCAGCGTTGGTCCTAGCGACTACGAGCAGTACTTC. Translation gives CSVGPSDYEQYF.

To note about this clone: Other DNA variants within this sample encode the same CDR3. The chain is built from TRBV3-1 (or the pseudogene TRBV3-2) and TRBJ1-5; maybe TRBD1 (5 bases). This CDR3 is 15 amino acids long. The germline V gene encodes CDR1 LGHDT and CDR2 YNNKEL (reference sequence). Trimming removed 1 base at V and 3 bases at J, with 10 bases between. In DNA, the CDR3 is TGTGCCAGCAGCCAAGGGGGGGGGATCAATCAGCCCCAGCATTTT. It yields the protein CASSQGGGINQPQHF.

This chain joins TRBV3-1 (or the pseudogene TRBV3-2) and TRBJ1-4; D remains ambiguous. CDR1 is LGHDT and CDR2 is YNNKEL in the germline V gene (reference sequence). Trimming removed 4 bases from V and 2 bases from J, with 11 bases in between. CDR3 length equals 15 residues. CDR3 DNA sequence: TGTGCCAGCAGCCTTTTGGGAGGGACTAATGAAAAACTGTTTTTT. This gives the protein CASSLLGGTNEKLFF.

Many counts were recorded for this clone. This chain joins TRBV3-1 (or the pseudogene TRBV3-2) and TRBJ2-5, with D unresolved. Germline CDR1 and CDR2: LGHDT and YNNKEL (reference sequence). The V gene lost 1 base and the J gene lost 5 bases, with 14 bases spanning the gap. The CDR3 is made up of 15 amino acids. CDR3 bases: TGTGCCAGCAGCCAAGGGCACCGTGGGCGGGAGACCCAGTACTTC. Encoded protein: CASSQGHRGRETQYF.

CDR3 loop: CAWIQGQTYTEAFF. CDR3 in DNA: TGTGCCTGGATCCAGGGACAGACTTACACTGAAGCTTTCTTT. The V and J genes are TRBV30 and TRBJ1-1, with 7 bases matching TRBD1. The CDR3 consists of 14 residues. Trimming at V came to 4 bases and at J to 3 bases, leaving 8 bases not matched to a gene. CDR1 and CDR2 (germline): GTSNPN, SVGIG (reference sequence).

This sequence joins TRBV5-1 and TRBJ2-3; 7 nucleotides agree with TRBD1. CDR3 length: 16 residues. Trimming took 0 bases from V and 0 from J; bases not matched to a gene: 4. CDR1 and CDR2 (germline): SGHRS, YFSETQ. CDR3 sequence: CASSLVGGLSTDTQYF. CDR3 nucleotide sequence: TGCGCCAGCAGCTTGGTAGGGGGCTTAAGCACAGATACGCAGTATTTT.

The V call is TRBV12-3 or TRBV12-4, the J call TRBJ1-5; perhaps TRBD1 as D (5 bases). The CDR3 has 12 residues. Trimming stripped 5 bases from V and 9 bases from J, with 11 bases between. The CDR3 sequence: CASSIQARPQHF. DNA for the CDR3: TGTGCCAGCAGTATACAGGCTCGGCCCCAGCATTTT.

CDR3 protein: CASSLAQAEVYEQYF. DNA for the CDR3: TGTGCCAGCAGCTTAGCCCAGGCGGAAGTGTACGAGCAGTACTTC. The chain couples TRBV11-3 to TRBJ2-7, with D hard to call. There are 15 residues in the CDR3. The ends were cut back, 1 base at V and 4 bases at J, with 14 bases in the middle. CDR1 and CDR2 (germline): SGHNT, YENEEA.

The chain couples TRBV9 to TRBJ1-2, with D unresolved. CDR1 is SGDLS and CDR2 is YYNGEE in the germline V gene. Between the trimmed V and J ends, which lost 0 bases and 2 bases, there was a span of 11 bases. The CDR3 length is 15 residues. CDR3 DNA sequence: TGTGCCAGCAGCGTAGGGTTCGGCTTAAACTATGGCTACACCTTC. It is translated as CASSVGFGLNYGYTF.

This rearrangement joins TRBV3-1 (or the pseudogene TRBV3-2) to TRBJ2-7, with TRBD2 identical over 9 bases. The CDR3 runs to 15 residues. In germline, CDR1 is LGHDT, CDR2 YNNKEL (reference sequence). The V and J ends lost 3 bases and 5 bases, in that order; junction bases with no gene match: 8. CDR3 loop: CASSQGGRALNEQYF. As DNA, the CDR3 is TGTGCCAGCAGCCAGGGCGGGAGGGCCCTCAACGAGCAGTACTTC.

The DNA of the CDR3 is TGTGCCAGCAGTTACTTACTAGCGGGACCCTACGAGCAGTACTTC. Encoded protein: CASSYLLAGPYEQYF. The chain has TRBV6-2 or TRBV6-3 and TRBJ2-7, with 10 bases aligning to TRBD2. The CDR3 consists of 15 residues. Germline V gene sequence: CDR1 MNHEY, CDR2 SVGEGT. The junction had 2 bases not matched to a gene; V was cut back by 1 base and J by 2 bases.